The present T cell receptor (beta chain) was sequenced within a study of T cell responses to AZD1222 COVID-19 vaccine. Points on this clone: Its cognate antigen is unknown.

This CDR3 region has 18 residues. Trimming pared 6 bases from V and 0 bases from J, leaving 21 bases between. Germline V gene sequence: CDR1 LNHDA, CDR2 SQIVND (reference sequence). TCRdb's copy holds only in-frame clones and misses some; the assay was immunoSEQ multiplex PCR. Found here are around 96,000 clones, under 95% of them singletons; the top ten hold 11%. The study, taken as a whole, reports: Within unmutated variant regions lay the reported targets of nearly half of spike-specific TCRs. A rise in Spike-specific TCR breadth and depth followed two AZD1222 doses. Regions 160-218 and 743-854 dominated among vaccine-associated CD4 TCRs spanning spike. No repertoire was sampled before or during the peak T cell response, only after it.

The TCR originated in an adult who received the AZD1222 COVID-19 vaccine. The V and J genes are TRBV19 and TRBJ1-3; no firm D call. The sequencing here drew on peripheral blood, taken 28 days after the second AZD1222 dose. The CDR3 is CASSPLVPRGSSGNTIYF. DNA for the CDR3: TGTGCCAGTAGCCCACTCGTGCCGCGGGGATCCTCTGGAAACACCATATATTTT.